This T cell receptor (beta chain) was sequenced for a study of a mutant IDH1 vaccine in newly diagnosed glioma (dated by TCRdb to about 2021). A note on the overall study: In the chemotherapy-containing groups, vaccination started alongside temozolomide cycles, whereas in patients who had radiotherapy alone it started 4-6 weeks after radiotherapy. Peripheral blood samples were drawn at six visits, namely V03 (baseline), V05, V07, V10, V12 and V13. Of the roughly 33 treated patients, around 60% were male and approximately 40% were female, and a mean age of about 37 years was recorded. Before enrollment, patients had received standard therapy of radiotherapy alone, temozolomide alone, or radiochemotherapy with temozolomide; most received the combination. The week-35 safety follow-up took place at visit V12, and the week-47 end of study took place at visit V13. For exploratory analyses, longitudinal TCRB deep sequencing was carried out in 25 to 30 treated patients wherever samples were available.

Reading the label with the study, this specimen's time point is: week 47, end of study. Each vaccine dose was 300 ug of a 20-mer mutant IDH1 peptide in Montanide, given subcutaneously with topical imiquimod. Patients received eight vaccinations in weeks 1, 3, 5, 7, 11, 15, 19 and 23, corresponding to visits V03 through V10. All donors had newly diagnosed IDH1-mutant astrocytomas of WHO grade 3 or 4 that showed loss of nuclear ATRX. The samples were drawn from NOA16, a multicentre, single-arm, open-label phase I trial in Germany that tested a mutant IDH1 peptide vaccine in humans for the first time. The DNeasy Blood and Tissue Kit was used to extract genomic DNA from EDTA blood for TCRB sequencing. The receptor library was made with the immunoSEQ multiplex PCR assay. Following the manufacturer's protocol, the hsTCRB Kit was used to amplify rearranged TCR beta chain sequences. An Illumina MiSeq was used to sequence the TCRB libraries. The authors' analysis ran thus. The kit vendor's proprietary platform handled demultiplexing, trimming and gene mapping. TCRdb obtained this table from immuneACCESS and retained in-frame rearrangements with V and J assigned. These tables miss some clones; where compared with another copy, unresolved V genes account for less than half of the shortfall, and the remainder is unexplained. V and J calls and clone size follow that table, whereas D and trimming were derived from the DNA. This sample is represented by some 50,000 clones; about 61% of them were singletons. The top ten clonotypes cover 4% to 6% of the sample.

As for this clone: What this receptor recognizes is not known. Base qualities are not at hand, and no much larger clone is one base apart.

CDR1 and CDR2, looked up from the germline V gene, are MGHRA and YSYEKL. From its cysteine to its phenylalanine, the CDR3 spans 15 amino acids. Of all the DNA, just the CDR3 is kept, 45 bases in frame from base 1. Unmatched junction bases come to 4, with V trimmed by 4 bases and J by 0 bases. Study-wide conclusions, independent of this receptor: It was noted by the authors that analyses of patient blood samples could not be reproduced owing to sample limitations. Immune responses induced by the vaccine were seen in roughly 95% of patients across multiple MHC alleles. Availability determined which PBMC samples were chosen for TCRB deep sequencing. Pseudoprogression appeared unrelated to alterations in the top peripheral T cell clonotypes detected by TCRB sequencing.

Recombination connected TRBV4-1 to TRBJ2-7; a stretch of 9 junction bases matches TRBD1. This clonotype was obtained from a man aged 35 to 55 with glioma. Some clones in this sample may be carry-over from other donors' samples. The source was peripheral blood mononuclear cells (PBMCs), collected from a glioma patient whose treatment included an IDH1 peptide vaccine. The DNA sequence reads TGCGCCAGCAGCCCCAGACAGGGGGACTCCTACGAGCAGTACTTC. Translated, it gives CASSPRQGDSYEQYF.